The present TCR beta chain was sequenced within a study of cytomegalovirus exposure and HLA in healthy donors. The CDR3 is 14 amino acids. Germline V gene lookup returns CDR1 SNHLY and CDR2 FYNNEI. V gave up 1 base and J gave up 10 bases, with 14 bases separating them. The PCR made use of 60 Vbeta and 13 Jbeta primers. TCRdb keeps only in-frame clones here, not all; method: immunoSEQ multiplex PCR. Altogether some 150,000 clones are present, 60% to 70% being singletons, with the ten largest covering roughly 7%. The chain recombines TRBV2 with TRBJ2-1; the D is unclear. The specimen sequenced was PBMCs. The receptor's source is a woman aged 60-75 years in good health and CMV-seropositive. The CDR3 here is CASSEGPEVREQFF. As DNA, the CDR3 is TGTGCCAGCAGTGAAGGCCCTGAGGTGAGGGAGCAGTTCTTC. Variable domain in full (rest from reference TRBV2 and TRBJ2-1): EPEVTQTPSHQVTQMGQEVILRCVPISNHLYFYWYRQILGQKVEFLVSFYNNEISEKSEIFDDQFSVERPDGSNFTLKIRSTKLEDSAMYFCASSEGPEVREQFFGPGTRLTVL.